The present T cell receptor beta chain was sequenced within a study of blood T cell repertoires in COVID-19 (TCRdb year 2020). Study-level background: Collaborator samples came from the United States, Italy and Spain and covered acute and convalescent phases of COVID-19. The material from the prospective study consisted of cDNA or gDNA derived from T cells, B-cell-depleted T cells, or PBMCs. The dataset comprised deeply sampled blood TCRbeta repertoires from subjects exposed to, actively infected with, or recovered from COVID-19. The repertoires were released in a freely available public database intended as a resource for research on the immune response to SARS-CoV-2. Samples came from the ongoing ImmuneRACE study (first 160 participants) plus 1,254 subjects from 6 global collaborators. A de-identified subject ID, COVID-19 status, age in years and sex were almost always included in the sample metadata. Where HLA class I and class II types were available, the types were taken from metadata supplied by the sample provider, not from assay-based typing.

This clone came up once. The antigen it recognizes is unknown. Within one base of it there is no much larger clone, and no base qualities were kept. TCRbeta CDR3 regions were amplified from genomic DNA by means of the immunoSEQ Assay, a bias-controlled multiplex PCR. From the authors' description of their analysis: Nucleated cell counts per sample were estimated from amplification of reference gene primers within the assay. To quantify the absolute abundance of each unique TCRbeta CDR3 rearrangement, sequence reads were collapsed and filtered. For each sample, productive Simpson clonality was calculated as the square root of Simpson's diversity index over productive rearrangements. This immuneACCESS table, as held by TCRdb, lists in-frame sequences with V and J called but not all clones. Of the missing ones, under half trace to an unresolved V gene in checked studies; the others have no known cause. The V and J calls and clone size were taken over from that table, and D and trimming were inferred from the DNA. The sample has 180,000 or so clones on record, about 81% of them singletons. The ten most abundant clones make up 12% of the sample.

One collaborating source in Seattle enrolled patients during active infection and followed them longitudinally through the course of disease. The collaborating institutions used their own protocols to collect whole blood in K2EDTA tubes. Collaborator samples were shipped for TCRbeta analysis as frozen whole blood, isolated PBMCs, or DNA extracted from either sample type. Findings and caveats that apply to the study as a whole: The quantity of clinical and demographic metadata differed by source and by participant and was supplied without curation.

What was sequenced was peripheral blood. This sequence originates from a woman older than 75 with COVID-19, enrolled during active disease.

For the CDR3, the sequence is CASSKASPPSTGELSSPLHF. In nucleotide form, the sequence is TGTGCCAGCAGCAAAGCGAGCCCCCCATCGACAGGGGAATTATCTTCACCCCTCCACTTT. The receptor chain draws on TRBV21-1 and TRBJ1-6; the table's D call TRBD1 went unverified against the DNA. TRBV21-1 is classified as a pseudogene. The CDR3, cysteine through phenylalanine, is 20 amino acids long. Here the CDR3 DNA is all that survives: 60 bases in frame from base 1.